This T cell receptor (beta chain) was documented in a study of T cell responses to AZD1222 COVID-19 vaccine. The repertoire was sequenced with immunoSEQ multiplex PCR; TCRdb's copy has only in-frame clones and lacks some. The table records tens of thousands of clones, about 86% of them present only once. Germline V gene data show CDR1 as SGDLS and CDR2 as YYNGEE. V was trimmed by 0 bases and J by 3 bases, leaving 7 bases between them. This CDR3 comprises 14 residues. The TCR comes from an adult in good health. This rearrangement joins TRBV9 to TRBJ1-3; D possibly corresponds to TRBD1 (5 bases). The sample was peripheral blood, taken on day 0 of AZD1222 vaccination. CDR3 sequence reads: CASSVGTNGNTIYF. As DNA, the CDR3 is TGTGCCAGCAGCGTAGGGACAAATGGAAACACCATATATTTT.